The entry below describes one TCR beta chain. The CDR3 covers 16 residues. Trimming cost V 5 bases and J 3 bases, with 19 bases left between them. CDR1 and CDR2 (germline): SGHTA, FQGNSA. This entry belongs to a study of CD8 T cell repertoires and HIV-1 epitope variants. Across the study: Each of Twenty-five Gag and Nef epitope peptides stimulated a separate culture. Controls were a CMV, EBV and flu pool, Ebola AY9, and no peptide. T cells were cultured for nine to eleven days with cytokines added on days 3 and 7. 1M T cells were kept uncultured as a baseline.

The method was immunoSEQ multiplex PCR; TCRdb's version includes in-frame clones alone and lacks a portion of them. The sample lists roughly 100,000 clones, over 70% occurring once. This sequence joins TRBV7-2 and TRBJ1-2, with D perhaps matching TRBD1 (6 bases). This receptor was identified in a male donor with HIV. The sequenced sample consisted of uncultured baseline CD8+ T cells from peripheral blood mononuclear cells (PBMCs). Written as DNA, the CDR3 is TGTGCCAGCAGCCCAAGGAGGGCAGGGGCCGACTATGGCTACACCTTC. It specifies CASSPRRAGADYGYTF.